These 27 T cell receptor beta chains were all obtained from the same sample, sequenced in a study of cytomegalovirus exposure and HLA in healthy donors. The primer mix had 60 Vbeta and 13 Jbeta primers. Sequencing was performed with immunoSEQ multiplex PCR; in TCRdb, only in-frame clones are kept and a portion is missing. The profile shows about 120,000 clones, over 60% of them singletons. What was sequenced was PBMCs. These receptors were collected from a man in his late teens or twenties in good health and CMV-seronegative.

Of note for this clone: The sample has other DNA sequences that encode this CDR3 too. The CDR3 DNA reads TGTGCCAGCAGTTTGCGCGGGACAGGGAACACTGAAGCTTTCTTT. This codes for CASSLRGTGNTEAFF. The chain joins TRBV27 to TRBJ1-1; TRBD1 matches 8 bases. V was clipped by 3 bases and J by 1 base; unmatched bases: 4. This CDR3 has 15 residues. In germline, CDR1 is MNHEY, CDR2 SMNVEV (reference sequence).

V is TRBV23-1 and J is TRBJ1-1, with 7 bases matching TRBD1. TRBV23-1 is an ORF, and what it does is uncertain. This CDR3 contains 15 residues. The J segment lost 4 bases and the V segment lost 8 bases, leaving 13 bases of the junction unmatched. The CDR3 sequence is CASLARGRRVTEAFF. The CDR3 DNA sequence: TGCGCCAGCCTGGCCAGGGGGAGGCGGGTCACTGAAGCTTTCTTT.

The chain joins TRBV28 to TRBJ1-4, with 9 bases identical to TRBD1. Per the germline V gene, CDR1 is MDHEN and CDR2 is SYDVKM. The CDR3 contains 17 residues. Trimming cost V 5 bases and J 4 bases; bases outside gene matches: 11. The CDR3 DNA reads TGTGCCAGCAGTACCGTTACAGGGGGCTTGGGTAATGAAAAACTGTTTTTT. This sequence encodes CASSTVTGGLGNEKLFF. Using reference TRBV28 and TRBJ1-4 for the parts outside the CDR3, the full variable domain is DVKVTQSSRYLVKRTGEKVFLECVQDMDHENMFWYRQDPGLGLRLIYFSYDVKMKEKGDIPEGYSVSREKKERFSLILESASTNQTSMYLCASSTVTGGLGNEKLFFGSGTQLSVL.

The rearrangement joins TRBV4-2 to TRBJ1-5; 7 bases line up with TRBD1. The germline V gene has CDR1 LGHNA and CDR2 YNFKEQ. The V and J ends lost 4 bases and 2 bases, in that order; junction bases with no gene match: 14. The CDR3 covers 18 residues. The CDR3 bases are TGTGCCAGCAGCCGAACGGGGGTCGGGACAGAGGGCAATCAGCCCCAGCATTTT. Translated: CASSRTGVGTEGNQPQHF.

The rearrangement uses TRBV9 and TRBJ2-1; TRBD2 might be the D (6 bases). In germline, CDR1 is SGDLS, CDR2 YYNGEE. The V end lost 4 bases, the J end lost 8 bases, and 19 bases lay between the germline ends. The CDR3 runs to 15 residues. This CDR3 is CASSSGLLGEDEQFF. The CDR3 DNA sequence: TGTGCCAGCAGCTCGGGCCTACTAGGGGAGGATGAGCAGTTCTTC.

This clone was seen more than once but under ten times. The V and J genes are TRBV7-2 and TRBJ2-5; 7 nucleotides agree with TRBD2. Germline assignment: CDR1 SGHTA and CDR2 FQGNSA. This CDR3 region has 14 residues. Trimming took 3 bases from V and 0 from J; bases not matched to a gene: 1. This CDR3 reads CASSLGGYQETQYF. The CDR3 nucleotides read TGTGCCAGCAGCTTGGGGGGGTACCAAGAGACCCAGTACTTC.

Here the CDR3 reads CASSFSGYGYTF. CDR3 in DNA: TGTGCCAGCAGTTTTTCCGGGTATGGCTACACCTTC. The chain combines TRBV28 with TRBJ1-2, with D unclear. Germline assignment: CDR1 MDHEN and CDR2 SYDVKM. The V end lost 3 bases, the J end lost 5 bases, and 7 bases lay between the germline ends. This CDR3 spans 12 amino acids.

In DNA form, the CDR3 reads TGCGCCAGCGATCGGGACGGACTATACAATGAGCAGTTCTTC. It encodes CASDRDGLYNEQFF. This chain connects TRBV5-1 to TRBJ2-1; D is possibly TRBD2 (6 bases). This CDR3 spans 14 amino acids. V lost 7 bases and J lost 4, with 15 bases in between. Germline loops: CDR1 SGHRS, CDR2 YFSETQ.

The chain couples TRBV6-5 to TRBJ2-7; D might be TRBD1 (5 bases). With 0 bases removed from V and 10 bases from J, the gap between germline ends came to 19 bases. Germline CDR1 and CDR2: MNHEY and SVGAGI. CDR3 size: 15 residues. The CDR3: CASSYSTAPQGEQYF. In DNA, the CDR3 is TGTGCCAGCAGTTACTCGACAGCCCCCCAAGGGGAACAGTACTTC.

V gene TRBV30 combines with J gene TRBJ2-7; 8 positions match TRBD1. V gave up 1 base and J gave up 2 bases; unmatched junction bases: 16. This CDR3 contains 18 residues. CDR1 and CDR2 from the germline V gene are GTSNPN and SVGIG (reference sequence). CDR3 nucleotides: TGTGCCTGGAGTGCTTTTTTAACAGGGGGTAAAAGAACCTACGAGCAGTACTTC. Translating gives CAWSAFLTGGKRTYEQYF.

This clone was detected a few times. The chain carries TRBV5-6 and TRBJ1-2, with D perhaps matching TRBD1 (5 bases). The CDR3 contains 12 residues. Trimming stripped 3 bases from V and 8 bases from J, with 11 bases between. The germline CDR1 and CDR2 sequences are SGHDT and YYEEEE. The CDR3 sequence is CASSWGESGYTF. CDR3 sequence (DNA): TGTGCCAGCAGCTGGGGGGAGAGCGGCTACACCTTC. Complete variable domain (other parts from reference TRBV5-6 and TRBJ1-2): DAGVTQSPTHLIKTRGQQVTLRCSPKSGHDTVSWYQQALGQGPQFIFQYYEEEERQRGNFPDRFSGHQFPNYSSELNVNALLLGDSALYLCASSWGESGYTFGSGTRLTVV.

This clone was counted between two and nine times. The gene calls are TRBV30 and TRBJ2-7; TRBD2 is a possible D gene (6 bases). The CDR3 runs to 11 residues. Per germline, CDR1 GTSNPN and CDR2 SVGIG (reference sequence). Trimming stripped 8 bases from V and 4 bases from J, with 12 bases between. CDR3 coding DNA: TGTGCCGCCGACCGGGGGTACGAGCAGTACTTC. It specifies CAADRGYEQYF.

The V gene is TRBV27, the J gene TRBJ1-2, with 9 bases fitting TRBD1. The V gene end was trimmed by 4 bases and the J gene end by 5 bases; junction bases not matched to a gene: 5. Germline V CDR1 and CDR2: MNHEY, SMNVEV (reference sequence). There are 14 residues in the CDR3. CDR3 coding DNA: TGTGCCAGCAGTTCACTACAGGGGGCATATGGCTACACCTTC. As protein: CASSSLQGAYGYTF.

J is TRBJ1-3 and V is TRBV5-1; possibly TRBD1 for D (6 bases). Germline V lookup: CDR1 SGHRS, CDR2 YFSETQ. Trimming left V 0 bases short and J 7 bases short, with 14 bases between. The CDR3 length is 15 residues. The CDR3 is CASSLARGSENTIYF. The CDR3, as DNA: TGCGCCAGCAGCTTGGCCAGGGGAAGCGAGAACACCATATATTTT. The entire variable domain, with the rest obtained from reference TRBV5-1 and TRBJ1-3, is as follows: KAGVTQTPRYLIKTRGQQVTLSCSPISGHRSVSWYQQTPGQGLQFLFEYFSETQRNKGNFPGRFSGRQFSNSRSEMNVSTLELGDSALYLCASSLARGSENTIYFGEGSWLTVV.

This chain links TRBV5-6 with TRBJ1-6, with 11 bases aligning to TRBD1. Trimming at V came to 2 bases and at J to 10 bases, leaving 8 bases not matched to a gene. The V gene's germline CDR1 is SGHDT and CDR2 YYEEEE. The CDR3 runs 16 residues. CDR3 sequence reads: CASSFTPGQGVSPLHF. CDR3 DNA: TGTGCCAGCAGCTTCACCCCGGGACAGGGGGTCTCACCCCTCCACTTT. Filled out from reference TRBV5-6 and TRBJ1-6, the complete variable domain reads DAGVTQSPTHLIKTRGQQVTLRCSPKSGHDTVSWYQQALGQGPQFIFQYYEEEERQRGNFPDRFSGHQFPNYSSELNVNALLLGDSALYLCASSFTPGQGVSPLHFGNGTRLTVT.

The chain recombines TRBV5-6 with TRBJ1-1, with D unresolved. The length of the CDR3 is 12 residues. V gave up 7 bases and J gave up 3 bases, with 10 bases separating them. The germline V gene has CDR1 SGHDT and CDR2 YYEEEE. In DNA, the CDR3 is TGTGCCAGCGCTGAGAGGGACACTGAAGCTTTCTTT. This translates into CASAERDTEAFF.

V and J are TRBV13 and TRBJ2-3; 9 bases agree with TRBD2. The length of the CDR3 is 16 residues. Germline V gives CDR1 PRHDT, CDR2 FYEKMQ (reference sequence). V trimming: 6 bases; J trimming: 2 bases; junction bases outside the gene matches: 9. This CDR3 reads CASSTPAGGPTDTQYF. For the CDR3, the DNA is TGTGCCAGCAGTACCCCTGCGGGAGGGCCCACAGATACGCAGTATTTT.

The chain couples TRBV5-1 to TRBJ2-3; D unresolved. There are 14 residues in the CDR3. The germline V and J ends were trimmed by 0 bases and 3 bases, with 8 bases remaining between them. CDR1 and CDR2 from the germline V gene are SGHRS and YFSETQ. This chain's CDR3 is CASSLGSLTDTQYF. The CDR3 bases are TGCGCCAGCAGCTTGGGGAGTCTGACAGATACGCAGTATTTT.

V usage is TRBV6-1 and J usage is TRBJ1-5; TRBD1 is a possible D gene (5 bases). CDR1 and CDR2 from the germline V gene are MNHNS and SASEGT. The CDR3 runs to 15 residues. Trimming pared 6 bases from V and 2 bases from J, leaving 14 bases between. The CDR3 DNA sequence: TGTGCCAGCAGGGACATTCCGGCGGGCAATCAGCCCCAGCATTTT. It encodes CASRDIPAGNQPQHF.

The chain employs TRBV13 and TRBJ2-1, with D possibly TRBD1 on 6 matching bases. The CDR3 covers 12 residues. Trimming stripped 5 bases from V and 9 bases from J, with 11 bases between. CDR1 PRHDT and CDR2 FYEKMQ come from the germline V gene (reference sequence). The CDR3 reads CASSLQGSEQFF. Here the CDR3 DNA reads TGTGCCAGCAGCCTACAGGGAAGTGAGCAGTTCTTC.

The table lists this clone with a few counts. Here the CDR3 DNA reads TGCAGCGTTGAACGAAAAGAGGGCACTGAAGCTTTCTTT. Its translation is CSVERKEGTEAFF. This sequence joins TRBV29-1 and TRBJ1-1; unclear D gene. CDR1 SQVTM and CDR2 ANQGSEA come from the germline V gene. The ends were cut back, 2 bases at V and 4 bases at J, with 11 bases in the middle. The CDR3 has 13 residues.

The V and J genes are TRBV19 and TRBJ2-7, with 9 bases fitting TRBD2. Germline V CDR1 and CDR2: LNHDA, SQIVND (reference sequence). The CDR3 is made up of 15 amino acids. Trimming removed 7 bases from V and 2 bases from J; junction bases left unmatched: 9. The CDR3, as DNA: TGTGCCAGTAATGTTCGGATAGCGGGAGCCTACGAGCAGTACTTC. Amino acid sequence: CASNVRIAGAYEQYF.

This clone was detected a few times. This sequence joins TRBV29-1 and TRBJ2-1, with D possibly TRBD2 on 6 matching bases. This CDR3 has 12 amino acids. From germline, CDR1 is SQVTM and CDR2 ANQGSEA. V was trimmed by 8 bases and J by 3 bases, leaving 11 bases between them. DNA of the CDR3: TGCAGCATAGCGGAAAGCTACAATGAGCAGTTCTTC. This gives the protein CSIAESYNEQFF.

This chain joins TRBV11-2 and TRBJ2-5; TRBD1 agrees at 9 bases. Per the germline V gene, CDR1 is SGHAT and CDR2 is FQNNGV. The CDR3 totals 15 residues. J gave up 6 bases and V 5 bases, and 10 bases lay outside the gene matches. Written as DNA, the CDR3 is TGTGCCAGCAGCCAGACCGGGACAGGGATGAAGACCCAGTACTTC. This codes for CASSQTGTGMKTQYF.

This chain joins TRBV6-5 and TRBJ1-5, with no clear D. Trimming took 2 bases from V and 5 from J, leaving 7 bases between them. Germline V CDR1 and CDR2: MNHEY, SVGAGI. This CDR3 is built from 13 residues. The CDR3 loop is CASSYGLDQPQHF. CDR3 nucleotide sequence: TGTGCCAGCAGTTACGGGCTCGATCAGCCCCAGCATTTT.

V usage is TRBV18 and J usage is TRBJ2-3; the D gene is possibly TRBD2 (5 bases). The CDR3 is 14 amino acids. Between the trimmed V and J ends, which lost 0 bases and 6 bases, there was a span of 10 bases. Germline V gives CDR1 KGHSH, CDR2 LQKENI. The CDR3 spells CASSPPGERDTQYF. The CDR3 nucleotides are TGTGCCAGCTCACCACCTGGGGAGAGGGATACGCAGTATTTT. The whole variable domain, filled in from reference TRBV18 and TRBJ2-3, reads NAGVMQNPRHLVRRRGQEARLRCSPMKGHSHVYWYRQLPEEGLKFMVYLQKENIIDESGMPKERFSAEFPKEGPSILRIQQVVRGDSAAYFCASSPPGERDTQYFGPGTRLTVL.

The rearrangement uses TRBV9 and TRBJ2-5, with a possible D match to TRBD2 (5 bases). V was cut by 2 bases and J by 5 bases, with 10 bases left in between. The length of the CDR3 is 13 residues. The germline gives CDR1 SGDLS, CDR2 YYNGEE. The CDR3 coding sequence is TGTGCCAGCAGCGTGCAAGCGGTGGAGACCCAGTACTTC. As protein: CASSVQAVETQYF.